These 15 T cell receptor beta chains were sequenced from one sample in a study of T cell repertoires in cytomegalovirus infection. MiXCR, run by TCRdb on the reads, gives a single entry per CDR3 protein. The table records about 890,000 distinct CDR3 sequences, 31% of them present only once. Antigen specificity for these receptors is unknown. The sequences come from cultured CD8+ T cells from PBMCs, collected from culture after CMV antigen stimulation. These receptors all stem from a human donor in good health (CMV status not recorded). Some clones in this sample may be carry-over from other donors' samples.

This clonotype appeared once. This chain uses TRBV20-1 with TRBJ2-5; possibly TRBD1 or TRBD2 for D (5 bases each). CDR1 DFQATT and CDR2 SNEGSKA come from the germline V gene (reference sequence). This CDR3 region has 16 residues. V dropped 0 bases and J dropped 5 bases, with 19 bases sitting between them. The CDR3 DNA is TGCAGTGCTAGAGATCCGGGACGGAGCTTCGGGGAGACCCAGTACTTC. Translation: CSARDPGRSFGETQYF.

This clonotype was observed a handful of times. For the CDR3, the DNA is TGTGCCAGTAGTAATGGACAGGGGTATATCACTGAAGCTTTCTTT. Its protein is CASSNGQGYITEAFF. This chain connects TRBV19 to TRBJ1-1, with 9 bases fitting TRBD1. The germline gives CDR1 LNHDA, CDR2 SQIVND (reference sequence). Trimming cost V 4 bases and J 4 bases; bases outside gene matches: 7. There are 15 residues in the CDR3.

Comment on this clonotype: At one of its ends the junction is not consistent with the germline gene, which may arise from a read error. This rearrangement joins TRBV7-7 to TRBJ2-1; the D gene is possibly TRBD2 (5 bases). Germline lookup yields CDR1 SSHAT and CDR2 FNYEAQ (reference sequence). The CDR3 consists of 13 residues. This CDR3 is CASSLAPLDEQFF. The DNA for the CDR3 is TGTGCTAGCAGCTTAGCGCCGCTGGATGAGCAGTTCTTC.

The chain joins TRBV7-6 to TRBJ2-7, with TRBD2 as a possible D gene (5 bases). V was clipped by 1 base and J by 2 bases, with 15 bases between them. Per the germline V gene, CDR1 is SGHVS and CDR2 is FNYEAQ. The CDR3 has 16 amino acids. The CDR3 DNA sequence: TGTGCCAGCAGCTTAGAAACCTCGGGAACTACCTACGAGCAGTACTTC. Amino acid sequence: CASSLETSGTTYEQYF.

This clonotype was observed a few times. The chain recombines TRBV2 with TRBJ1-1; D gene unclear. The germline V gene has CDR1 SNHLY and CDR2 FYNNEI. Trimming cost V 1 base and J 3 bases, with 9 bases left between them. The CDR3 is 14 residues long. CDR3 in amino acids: CASSEDLGYTEAFF. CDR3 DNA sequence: TGTGCCAGCAGTGAAGATTTGGGGTACACTGAAGCTTTCTTT.

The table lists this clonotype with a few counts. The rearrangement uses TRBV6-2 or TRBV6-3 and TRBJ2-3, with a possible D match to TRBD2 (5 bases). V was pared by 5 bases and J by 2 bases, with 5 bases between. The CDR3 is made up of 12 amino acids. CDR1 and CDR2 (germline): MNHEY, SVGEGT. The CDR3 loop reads CASSDYTDTQYF. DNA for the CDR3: TGTGCCAGCAGTGACTACACAGATACGCAGTATTTT.

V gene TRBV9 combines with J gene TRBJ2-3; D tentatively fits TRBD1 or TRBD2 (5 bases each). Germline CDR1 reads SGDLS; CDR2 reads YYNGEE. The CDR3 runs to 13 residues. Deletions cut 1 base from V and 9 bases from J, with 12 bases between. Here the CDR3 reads CASSVSGTRTQYF. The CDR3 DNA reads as TGTGCCAGCAGCGTATCCGGGACCAGGACGCAGTATTTT.

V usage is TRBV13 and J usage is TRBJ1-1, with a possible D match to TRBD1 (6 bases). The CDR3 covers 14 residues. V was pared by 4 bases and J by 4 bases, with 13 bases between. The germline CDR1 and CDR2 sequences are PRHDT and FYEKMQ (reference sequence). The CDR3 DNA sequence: TGTGCCAGCAGCTCTTGGGGGCAAATCACTGAAGCTTTCTTT. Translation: CASSSWGQITEAFF.

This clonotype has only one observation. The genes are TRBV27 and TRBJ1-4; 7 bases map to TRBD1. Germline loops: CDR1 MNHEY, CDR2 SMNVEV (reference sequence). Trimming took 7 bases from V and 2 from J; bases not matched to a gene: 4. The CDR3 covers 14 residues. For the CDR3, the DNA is TGTGCCAGCAACACAGGGGCCACTAATGAAAAACTGTTTTTT. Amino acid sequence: CASNTGATNEKLFF.

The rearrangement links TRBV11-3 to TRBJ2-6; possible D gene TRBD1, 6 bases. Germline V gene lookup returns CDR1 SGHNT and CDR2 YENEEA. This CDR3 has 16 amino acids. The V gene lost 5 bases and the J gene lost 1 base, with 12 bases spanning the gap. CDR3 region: CASSQSGQSGANVLTF. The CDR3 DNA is TGTGCCAGCAGCCAAAGCGGACAGTCTGGGGCCAACGTCCTGACTTTC. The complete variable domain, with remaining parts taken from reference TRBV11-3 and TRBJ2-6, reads EAGVVQSPRYKIIEKKQPVAFWCNPISGHNTLYWYLQNLGQGPELLIRYENEEAVDDSQLPKDRFSAERLKGVDSTLKIQPAELGDSAVYLCASSQSGQSGANVLTFGAGSRLTVL.

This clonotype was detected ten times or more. The CDR3 loop is CASSLRDTYEQYF. The CDR3 region has the DNA TGTGCCAGCAGCTTACGGGACACCTACGAGCAGTACTTC. The chain carries TRBV7-9 and TRBJ2-7; a weak D match, TRBD1 (6 bases). The CDR3 covers 13 residues. Between the trimmed V and J ends, which lost 2 bases and 2 bases, there was a span of 7 bases. Germline V gene data show CDR1 as SEHNR and CDR2 as FQNEAQ (reference sequence).

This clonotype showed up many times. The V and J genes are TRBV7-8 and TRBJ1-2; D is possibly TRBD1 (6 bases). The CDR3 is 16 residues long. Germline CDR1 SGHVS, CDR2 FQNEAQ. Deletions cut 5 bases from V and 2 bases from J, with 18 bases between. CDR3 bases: TGTGCCAGCAGCATCTATGCGACAGGAACAAACTATGGCTACACCTTC. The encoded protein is CASSIYATGTNYGYTF.

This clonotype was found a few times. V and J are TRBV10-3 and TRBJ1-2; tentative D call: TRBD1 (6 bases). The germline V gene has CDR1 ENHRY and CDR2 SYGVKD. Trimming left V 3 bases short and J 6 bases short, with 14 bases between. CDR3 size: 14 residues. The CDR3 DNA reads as TGTGCCATCAGTGAAGTACAGGGTAGGGATGGCTACACCTTC. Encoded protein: CAISEVQGRDGYTF.

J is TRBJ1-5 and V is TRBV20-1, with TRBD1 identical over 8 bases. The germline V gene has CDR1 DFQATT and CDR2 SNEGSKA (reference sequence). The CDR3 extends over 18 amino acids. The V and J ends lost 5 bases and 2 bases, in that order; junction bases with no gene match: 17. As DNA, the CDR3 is TGCAGTGCTTTGGACAGGACAGGGTCGATGATGGGCAATCAGCCCCAGCATTTT. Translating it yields CSALDRTGSMMGNQPQHF.

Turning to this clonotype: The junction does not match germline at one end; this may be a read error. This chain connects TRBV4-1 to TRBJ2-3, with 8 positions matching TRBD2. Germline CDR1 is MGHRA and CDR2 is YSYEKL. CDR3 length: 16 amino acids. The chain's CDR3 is CASSLGGARGTDTQYF. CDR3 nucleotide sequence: TGTGCCAGCAGCCTCGGGGGGGCGCGGGGGACAGATACGCAGTATTTT.